Below, 10 T cell receptor beta chains from the same sample are listed, as sequenced in a study of tumor-infiltrating lymphocytes in primary liver carcinoma. Extraction of RNA together with DNA used about 18-30 mg of unsorted bulk tissue. A primer in the constant region served to generate TCR beta cDNA from 450 to 650 ng of total RNA. It was through three nested multiplex PCR rounds of slightly modified ARM-PCR that TCR beta libraries arose. The first two PCR rounds used TRBV1-TRBV30 primers with a Cbeta primer, roughly 10 cycles each. TCRdb used MiXCR to reprocess the multiplex PCR reads, holding one entry per CDR3 protein. The sample holds approximately 110,000 distinct CDR3 sequences, 50% to 65% seen once. Sequenced sample: liver tumor tissue from sampling region 1. Subset defined: tumor region T1, superior pole. Every receptor here comes from a woman aged 55 to 70 with primary liver carcinoma and hepatitis B virus infection.

Regarding this clonotype: A much larger clone is a single base away; this may be a read error. The V and J genes are TRBV18 and TRBJ2-5; TRBD1 or TRBD2 may be the D gene (5 bases each). CDR3 length: 14 residues. CDR1 is KGHSH, CDR2 LQKENI, per germline. CDR3 coding DNA: TGTGCCGGCTCAGGGACCGGGGCCAAAGAGACCCAGTACTTC. Its translation is CAGSGTGAKETQYF. Based on the CDR3 plus reference TRBV18 and TRBJ2-5, the full variable domain is NAGVMQNPRHLVRRRGQEARLRCSPMKGHSHVYWYRQLPEEGLKFMVYLQKENIIDESGMPKERFSAEFPKEGPSILRIQQVVRGDSAAYFCAGSGTGAKETQYFGPGTRLLVL.

About this clonotype: One base away lies a much larger clone, so this may be a sequencing read error. J is TRBJ1-5 and V is TRBV6-5; 8 nucleotides match TRBD1. This CDR3 has 15 amino acids. Germline V gene lookup returns CDR1 MNHEY and CDR2 SVGAGI. The CDR3 nucleotides read TGTGCCAGCAGTAAACAGGGGGTTGGCAATCAGTCCCAGCATTTT. This sequence encodes CASSKQGVGNQSQHF.

To note about this clonotype: This may arise from a read error, as a much more abundant clone is one base away. The chain links TRBV4-2 to TRBJ1-1; a weak D match, TRBD1 (5 bases). Germline CDR1 and CDR2: LGHNA and YNFKEQ. This CDR3 is built from 13 residues. Here the CDR3 reads CASSQGVRWGAYF. The CDR3 DNA is TGCGCCAGCAGCCAAGGGGTTCGTTGGGGAGCTTACTTT.

The sample holds many counts of this clonotype. The CDR3 here is CASSLQGHGNTEAFF. Written as DNA, the CDR3 is TGTGCCAGCAGCTTGCAGGGGCACGGGAACACTGAAGCTTTCTTT. The J gene is TRBJ1-1, the V gene TRBV5-6, with D possibly TRBD1 on 6 matching bases. The CDR3 is 15 amino acids. V was pared by 1 base and J by 1 base, with 11 bases between. The V gene's germline CDR1 is SGHDT and CDR2 YYEEEE.

This clonotype has a single count. The conserved phenylalanine or tryptophan is not found at the CDR3 terminus, so this likely reflects a read error. The chain recombines TRBV28 with TRBJ2-4; D assignment may be TRBD1 or TRBD2 (5 bases each). V was cut by 7 bases and J by 8 bases, with 27 bases left in between. This CDR3 has 17 residues. CDR1 MDHEN and CDR2 SYDVKM come from the germline V gene. The CDR3 here is CASILVQGALSKYIQYL. CDR3 sequence (DNA): TGTGCCAGCATCCTTGTCCAGGGAGCATTGAGTAAATACATTCAGTACTTA.

With respect to this clonotype: Given a much more abundant clone one base away, this may be a read error. The chain recombines TRBV28 with TRBJ2-1; perhaps TRBD2 as D (6 bases). Per germline, CDR1 MDHEN and CDR2 SYDVKM. V shed 5 bases and J shed 0 bases, with 20 bases lying between them. This CDR3 comprises 18 residues. The CDR3: CASSPTFGTGSSYNEQFF. CDR3 sequence (DNA): TGTGCCAGCAGTCCGACCTTTGGGACCGGGAGCTCCTACAATGAGCAGTTCTTC.

This clonotype was detected ten times or more. The chain has TRBV30 and TRBJ1-1; D gene ambiguous. This CDR3 spans 11 amino acids. V lost 2 bases to trimming and J lost 4 bases, with 5 bases between them. Per germline, CDR1 GTSNPN and CDR2 SVGIG (reference sequence). The CDR3 loop reads CAWSWGTEAFF. In DNA, the CDR3 is TGTGCCTGGAGTTGGGGCACTGAAGCTTTCTTT. Full variable domain (remainder filled in from reference TRBV30 and TRBJ1-1): SQTIHQWPATLVQPVGSPLSLECTVEGTSNPNLYWYRQAAGRGLQLLFYSVGIGQISSEVPQNLSASRPQDRQFILSSKKLLLSDSGFYLCAWSWGTEAFFGQGTRLTVV.

In this sample, this clonotype turned up a few times. V is TRBV28 and J is TRBJ1-4, with D hard to call. The CDR3 length is 15 residues. Looked up from germline, CDR1 is MDHEN and CDR2 is SYDVKM. V lost 6 bases and J 0 bases, leaving 11 bases between the germline ends. The CDR3 loop is CASSRPGTTNEKLFF. The DNA for the CDR3 is TGTGCCAGCAGCCGCCCGGGGACAACTAATGAAAAACTGTTTTTT.

Note on this clonotype: A much larger clonotype is one base distant, so this may be a read error. The V and J genes are TRBV12-3 or TRBV12-4 and TRBJ2-1; 8 bases agree with TRBD2. V lost 6 bases, J lost 0 bases, and 4 bases stayed unmatched. This CDR3 has 15 residues. Here the CDR3 DNA reads TGTGCCAGCAGGACCCTAGCGGGCTCCTACAATGAGCAGTTCTTC. Protein: CASRTLAGSYNEQFF.

The J gene is TRBJ2-1, the V gene TRBV5-1; no firm D call. The CDR3 has 16 residues. The germline V and J ends were trimmed by 1 base and 4 bases, with 15 bases remaining between them. CDR1 and CDR2 from the germline V gene are SGHRS and YFSETQ. The CDR3 DNA reads TGCGCCAGCAGCTTGCGCAGAGAACTAAAATACAATGAGCAGTTCTTC. Translation: CASSLRRELKYNEQFF. The full variable domain, rest sourced from reference TRBV5-1 and TRBJ2-1, is KAGVTQTPRYLIKTRGQQVTLSCSPISGHRSVSWYQQTPGQGLQFLFEYFSETQRNKGNFPGRFSGRQFSNSRSEMNVSTLELGDSALYLCASSLRRELKYNEQFFGPGTRLTVL.